The present entry profiles one TCR beta chain with its context. Antigen unknown. Stated time point: week 23, last vaccination. Each dose of the vaccine consisted of 300 ug of mutant IDH1 20-mer peptide, with topical imiquimod. The assay was immunoSEQ multiplex PCR, and TCRdb's table has in-frame clones only and misses some. The sample lists 50,000 to 70,000 clones, around 86% seen once, with roughly 1.4% in the top ten. This sample was included in a study of a mutant IDH1 vaccine in newly diagnosed glioma. Study as a whole: Vaccination followed radiotherapy alone by 4-6 weeks, or accompanied temozolomide cycles. Treated patients showed a male proportion of about 62%, a female proportion of around 40%, and a mean age of 40.4 years.

Overall study results and limits: In roughly 93% of patients, immune responses induced by the vaccine occurred.

Germline CDR1 reads SSHAT; CDR2 reads FNYEAQ (reference sequence). The CDR3 runs to 15 residues. V gave up 5 bases and J gave up 4 bases, with 14 bases separating them. Sequenced here: PBMCs, sampled from a glioma patient whose treatment included an IDH1 peptide vaccine. The sequence derives from a man aged 35 to 55 with glioma. The chain joins TRBV7-7 to TRBJ2-2; D possibly matches TRBD1 or TRBD2 (5 bases each). The CDR3 DNA follows: TGTGCCAGCAGCATGCAGTCTGGGACCACCGGGGAGCTGTTTTTT. Translating gives CASSMQSGTTGELFF.